Listed below are T cell receptor beta chains from one sample, sequenced in a study of blood T cell repertoires in COVID-19. TCRdb's copy holds only in-frame clones and misses some; the assay was immunoSEQ multiplex PCR. The sample holds tens of thousands of clones, 70% to 85% seen once. The sequenced material came from peripheral blood. All receptors come from a man aged 45 to 65 with COVID-19, enrolled during active disease. CDR3s include the opening cysteine and the closing phenylalanine or tryptophan. Each record gives: clone size, J gene, V gene, D gene, CDR3 protein, CDR3 DNA. The D gene is left open where the match is weak. Not every row has a clone size; where given, it reads once, few, many or a size class.

NA TRBJ1-5 TRBV7-2 TRBD1 CASSRYPGQGKGQPQHF TGTGCCAGCAGTCGATATCCGGGACAGGGGAAAGGTCAGCCCCAGCATTTT
NA TRBJ1-2 TRBV19 NA CASSPSQGIGYGYTF TGTGCCAGTAGTCCCTCCCAGGGTATAGGCTATGGCTACACCTTC
NA TRBJ1-2 TRBV11-2 TRBD1 CASSLGWRVGDRGNYGYTF TGTGCCAGCAGCTTAGGGTGGAGGGTAGGGGACAGGGGAAACTATGGCTACACCTTC
NA TRBJ2-7 TRBV7-8 NA CASSWPSEGVYEQYF TGTGCCAGCAGCTGGCCAAGTGAGGGGGTCTACGAGCAGTACTTC
NA TRBJ2-1 TRBV30 TRBD1 CGTDRVSSYNEQFF TGTGGAACGGACAGGGTAAGCTCCTACAATGAGCAGTTCTTC
few TRBJ2-4 TRBV7-9 NA CASSPSAARGIQYF TGTGCCAGCAGCCCCTCGGCCGCGCGGGGCATTCAGTACTTC
NA TRBJ1-5 TRBV9 NA CASSVDDRYLLNQPQHF TGTGCCAGCAGCGTAGATGACAGGTATCTGCTCAATCAGCCCCAGCATTTT
NA TRBJ1-2 TRBV19 NA CASNGVTPSPNYGYTF TGTGCCAGTAACGGCGTAACACCTAGTCCTAACTATGGCTACACCTTC
NA TRBJ2-5 TRBV4-1 TRBD2 CASSQGSGGRETQYF TGCGCCAGCAGCCAAGGGTCGGGGGGGCGAGAGACCCAGTACTTC
NA TRBJ2-5 TRBV6-5 NA CASSRPGPLQETQYF TGTGCCAGCAGTAGACCAGGGCCTCTCCAAGAGACCCAGTACTTC
NA TRBJ1-1 TRBV18 NA CASSPHPGDTEAFF TGTGCCAGCTCACCACATCCGGGGGACACTGAAGCTTTCTTT
NA TRBJ2-2 TRBV18 NA CASSPSSGGTGELFF TGTGCCAGCTCACCGTCGTCAGGAGGCACCGGGGAGCTGTTTTTT
NA TRBJ2-5 TRBV5-1 TRBD2 CASSSQTSGGLQETQYF TGCGCCAGCAGCTCGCAGACTAGCGGGGGGTTACAAGAGACCCAGTACTTC
NA TRBJ2-1 TRBV5-1 NA CASSSGVKLYNEQFF TGCGCCAGCAGCTCGGGGGTTAAACTATACAATGAGCAGTTCTTC
NA TRBJ1-3 TRBV4-3 NA CASSQVYGVGNTIYF TGCGCCAGCAGCCAAGTTTACGGGGTCGGAAACACCATATATTTT
NA TRBJ2-2 TRBV6-4 TRBD2 CASSYRLAGVTGELFF TGTGCCAGCAGTTACAGACTAGCGGGGGTGACCGGGGAGCTGTTTTTT